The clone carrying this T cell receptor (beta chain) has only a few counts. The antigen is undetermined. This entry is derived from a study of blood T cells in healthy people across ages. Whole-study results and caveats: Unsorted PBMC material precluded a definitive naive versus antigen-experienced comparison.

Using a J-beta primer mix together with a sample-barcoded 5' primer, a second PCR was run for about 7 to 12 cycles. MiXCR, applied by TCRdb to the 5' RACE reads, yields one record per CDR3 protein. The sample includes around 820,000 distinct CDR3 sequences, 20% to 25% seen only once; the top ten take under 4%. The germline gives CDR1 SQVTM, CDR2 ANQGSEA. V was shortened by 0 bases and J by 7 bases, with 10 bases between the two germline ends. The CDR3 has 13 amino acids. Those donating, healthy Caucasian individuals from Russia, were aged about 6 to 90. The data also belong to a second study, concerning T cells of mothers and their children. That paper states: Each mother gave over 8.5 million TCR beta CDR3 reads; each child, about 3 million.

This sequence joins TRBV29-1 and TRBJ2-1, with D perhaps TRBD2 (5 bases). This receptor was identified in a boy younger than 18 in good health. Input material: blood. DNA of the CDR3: TGCAGCGTTGAAGACCTACGGAGGAATGAGCAGTTCTTC. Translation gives CSVEDLRRNEQFF.